This passage covers 7 T cell receptor beta chains from one sample sequenced in a study of blood T cell repertoires in COVID-19 (dated by TCRdb to about 2020). Receptor amplification or capture employed the immunoSEQ multiplex PCR assay. In TCRdb, the immuneACCESS table is reduced to in-frame sequences with V and J assigned. These tables do not hold every clone; where another copy was compared, an unresolved V gene accounts for under half, and the others remain unexplained. The sample table lists hundreds of thousands of clones, around 87% of them with a count of one. About 2.2% of the sample comes from the top ten. Sequenced input: peripheral blood. The receptors were gathered from a woman in her twenties or thirties who had recovered from COVID-19.

As DNA, the CDR3 is TGTGCCAGCAGATCTGTAGTCACTGAAGCTTTCTTT. This gives the protein CASRSVVTEAFF. The chain links TRBV6-5 to TRBJ1-1; no definite D call. Germline V lookup: CDR1 MNHEY, CDR2 SVGAGI. The CDR3 is 12 amino acids. V was pared by 6 bases and J by 4 bases, with 9 bases between.

V and J are TRBV24-1 and TRBJ2-3; D remains ambiguous. The CDR3 runs 14 residues. The V end was cut by 5 bases, the J end by 1 base, with 9 bases between. Germline CDR1 is KGHDR and CDR2 is SFDVKD. Here the CDR3 reads CATSGPGGTDTQYF. CDR3 nucleotide sequence: TGTGCCACCAGTGGTCCAGGTGGCACAGATACGCAGTATTTT.

This chain uses TRBV5-1 with TRBJ2-1; 8 bases are a match to TRBD2. The CDR3 length is 16 residues. The junction had 9 bases not matched to a gene; V was cut back by 2 bases and J by 5 bases. Germline CDR1 SGHRS, CDR2 YFSETQ. In nucleotides, the CDR3 is TGCGCCAGCAGCTTCGTTTTGGGACTAGGGAACAATGAGCAGTTCTTC. Amino acids: CASSFVLGLGNNEQFF.

The chain links TRBV6-1 to TRBJ1-5, with 7 bases aligning to TRBD1. The V gene end was trimmed by 3 bases and the J gene end by 4 bases; junction bases not matched to a gene: 6. CDR1 is MNHNS, CDR2 SASEGT, per germline. This CDR3 spans 15 amino acids. The CDR3 loop reads CASSEDGTANQPQHF. The CDR3, as DNA: TGTGCCAGCAGTGAGGATGGGACAGCAAATCAGCCCCAGCATTTT.

CDR3 coding DNA: TGTGCCAGCAGGGCAGGGGGCCGAGACTATGGCTACACCTTC. Translating it yields CASRAGGRDYGYTF. The chain recombines TRBV7-2 with TRBJ1-2; 8 bases are shared with TRBD1. The CDR3 loop spans 14 amino acids. Germline-derived CDR1 and CDR2 are SGHTA and FQGNSA. Unmatched junction bases numbered 6, after V lost 6 bases and J lost 3 bases.

In DNA form, the CDR3 reads TGCGCCAGCAGTGGGCTTACGTCCCACGAGCAGTACTTC. Translating gives CASSGLTSHEQYF. This rearrangement joins TRBV10-2 to TRBJ2-7; D not certain. Per germline, CDR1 WSHSY and CDR2 SAAADI. Trimming took off 4 bases at V and 5 bases at J, with 12 bases between the two ends. The CDR3 has 13 residues.

Of note for this clone: At the DNA level, this CDR3 is encoded by other sequences in the same sample as well. CDR3: CASSLQGDTEAFF. CDR3 nucleotide sequence: TGCGCCAGCAGCTTACAGGGTGATACTGAAGCTTTCTTT. The gene calls are TRBV5-1 and TRBJ1-1; a possible D gene is TRBD1 (6 bases). The CDR3 has 13 residues. Germline V lookup: CDR1 SGHRS, CDR2 YFSETQ. V shed 2 bases and J shed 5 bases, with 10 bases lying between them.